This TCR beta chain was documented in a study of blood T cell repertoires in COVID-19. Study as a whole: T cells, B-cell-depleted T cells, or PBMCs provided the cDNA or gDNA that served as material.

V shed 3 bases and J 0 bases; nucleotides not matched to a gene: 7. In germline, CDR1 is LGHDT, CDR2 YNNKEL (reference sequence). The CDR3 runs to 17 residues. TCRdb's table, derived via immunoSEQ multiplex PCR, lists solely in-frame clones and lacks some. The sample carries 98,000 or so clones, around 83% recorded once. This rearrangement joins TRBV3-1 (or the pseudogene TRBV3-2) to TRBJ1-3; 8 nucleotides match TRBD1. The clonotype comes from a woman older than 75 with active or convalescent COVID-19. Sequencing was carried out using peripheral blood. The CDR3 spells CASSHYRTGSSGNTIYF. CDR3 DNA sequence: TGTGCCAGCAGCCATTACCGGACAGGGAGCTCTGGAAACACCATATATTTT.